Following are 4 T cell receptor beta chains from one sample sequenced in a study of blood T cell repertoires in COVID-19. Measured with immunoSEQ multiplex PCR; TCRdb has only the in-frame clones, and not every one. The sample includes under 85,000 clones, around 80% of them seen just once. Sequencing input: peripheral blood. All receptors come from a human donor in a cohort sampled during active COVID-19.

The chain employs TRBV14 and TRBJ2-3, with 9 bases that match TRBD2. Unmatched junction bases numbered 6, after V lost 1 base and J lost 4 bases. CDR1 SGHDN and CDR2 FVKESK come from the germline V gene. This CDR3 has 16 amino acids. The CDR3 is CASSQAPSGVADTQYF. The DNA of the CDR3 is TGTGCCAGCAGCCAAGCGCCTAGCGGGGTAGCAGATACGCAGTATTTT.

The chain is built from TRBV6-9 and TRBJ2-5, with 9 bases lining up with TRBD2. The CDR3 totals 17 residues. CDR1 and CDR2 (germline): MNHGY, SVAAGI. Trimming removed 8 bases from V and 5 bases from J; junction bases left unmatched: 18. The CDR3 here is CASFGVQRGAVVETQYF. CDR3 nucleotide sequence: TGTGCCAGCTTCGGGGTCCAGCGGGGGGCAGTGGTGGAGACCCAGTACTTC.

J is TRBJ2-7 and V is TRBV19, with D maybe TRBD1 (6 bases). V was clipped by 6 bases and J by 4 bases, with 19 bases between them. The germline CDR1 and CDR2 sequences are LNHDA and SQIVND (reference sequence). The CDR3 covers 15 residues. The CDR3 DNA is TGTGCCAGTAGCCCCATGGCCGGACAGCAATACGAGCAGTACTTC. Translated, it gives CASSPMAGQQYEQYF. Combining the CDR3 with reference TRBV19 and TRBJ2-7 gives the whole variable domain DGGITQSPKYLFRKEGQNVTLSCEQNLNHDAMYWYRQDPGQGLRLIYYSQIVNDFQKGDIAEGYSVSREKKESFPLTVTSAQKNPTAFYLCASSPMAGQQYEQYFGPGTRLTVT.

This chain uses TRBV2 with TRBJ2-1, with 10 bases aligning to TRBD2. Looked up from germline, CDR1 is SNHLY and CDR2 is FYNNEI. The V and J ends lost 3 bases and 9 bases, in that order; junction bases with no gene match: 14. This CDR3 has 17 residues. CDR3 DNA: TGTGCCAGCAGTGATGTCGGGCTAGCGGGGGTCCCAGGTGAGCAGTTCTTC. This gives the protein CASSDVGLAGVPGEQFF.